This T cell receptor (beta chain) derives from a study of T cell responses to AZD1222 COVID-19 vaccine. Pooled samples include second doses given at about 4 or 12 weeks. Germline V gives CDR1 MNHEY, CDR2 SMNVEV (reference sequence). V lost 2 bases to trimming and J lost 4 bases, with 11 bases between them. This CDR3 is built from 14 residues. The protocol was immunoSEQ multiplex PCR, while the TCRdb copy is restricted to in-frame clones and leaves out a portion. This sample has over 100,000 clones; roughly 91% occur once, and the top ten carry 0.9% to 1.2%. This sequence was found in an adult who received the AZD1222 COVID-19 vaccine. The rearrangement links TRBV27 to TRBJ1-1, with D possibly TRBD1 on 5 matching bases. Sequenced material: peripheral blood, taken 28 days after the second AZD1222 dose. CDR3 DNA sequence: TGTGCCAGCAGTTTACGTGGGGGTTTCACTGAAGCTTTCTTT. Amino acid sequence: CASSLRGGFTEAFF.